Sequencing of this TCR beta chain was carried out in a study of shared clonotypes between healthy human individuals. CDR1 is KGHSH, CDR2 LQKENI, per germline. V was clipped by 7 bases and J by 3 bases; unmatched bases: 4. The CDR3 runs to 13 residues. The protocol was immunoSEQ multiplex PCR, while the TCRdb copy is restricted to in-frame clones and leaves out a portion. The sample lists fewer than 1 million clones; 96% were seen once. Naive CD8 cells lacked CD45RO, underwent positive selection for CCR7 and left out terminally differentiated effector memory CD45RA+ cells. All participating donors were Caucasian adults from Nashville, Tennessee.

Sample: naive CD8+ T cells sorted from blood. The clonotype comes from a man aged 25 to 45 in good health. The chain employs TRBV18 and TRBJ2-7; 9 bases agree with TRBD1. The DNA for the CDR3 is TGTGCCAGCTTCAGGACAGGGGACTACGAGCAGTACTTC. This gives the protein CASFRTGDYEQYF.